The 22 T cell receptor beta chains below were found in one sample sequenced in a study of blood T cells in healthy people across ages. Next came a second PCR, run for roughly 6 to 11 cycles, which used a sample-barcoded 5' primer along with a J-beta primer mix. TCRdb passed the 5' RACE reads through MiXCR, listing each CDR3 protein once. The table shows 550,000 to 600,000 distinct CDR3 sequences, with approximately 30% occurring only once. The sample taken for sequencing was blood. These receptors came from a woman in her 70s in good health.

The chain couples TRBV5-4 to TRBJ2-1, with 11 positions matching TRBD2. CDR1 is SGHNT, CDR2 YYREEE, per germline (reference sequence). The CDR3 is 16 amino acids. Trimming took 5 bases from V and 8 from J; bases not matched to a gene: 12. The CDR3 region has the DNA TGTGCCAGCAGGGAGGTTCTAGCGGGGGGTAAATATGAGCAGTTCTTC. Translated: CASREVLAGGKYEQFF.

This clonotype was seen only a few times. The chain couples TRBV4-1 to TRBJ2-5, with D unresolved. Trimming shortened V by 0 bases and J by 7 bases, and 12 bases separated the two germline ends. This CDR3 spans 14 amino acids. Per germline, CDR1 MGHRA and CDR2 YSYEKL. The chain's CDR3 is CASSQEGSPGTQYF. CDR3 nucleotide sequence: TGCGCCAGCAGCCAAGAGGGGTCTCCAGGGACCCAGTACTTC.

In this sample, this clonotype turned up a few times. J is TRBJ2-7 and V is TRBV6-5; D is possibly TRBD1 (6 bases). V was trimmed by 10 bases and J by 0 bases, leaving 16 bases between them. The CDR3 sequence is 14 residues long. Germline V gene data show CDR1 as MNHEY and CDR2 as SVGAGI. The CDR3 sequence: CATIRDTSSYEQYF. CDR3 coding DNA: TGTGCCACGATACGGGACACCAGCTCCTACGAGCAGTACTTC.

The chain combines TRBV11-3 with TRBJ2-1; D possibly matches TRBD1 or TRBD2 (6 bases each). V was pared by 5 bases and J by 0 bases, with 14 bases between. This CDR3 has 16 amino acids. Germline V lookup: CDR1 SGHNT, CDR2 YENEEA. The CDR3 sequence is CASSQQGGSSYNEQFF. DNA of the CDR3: TGTGCCAGCAGCCAGCAAGGGGGGAGCTCCTACAATGAGCAGTTCTTC.

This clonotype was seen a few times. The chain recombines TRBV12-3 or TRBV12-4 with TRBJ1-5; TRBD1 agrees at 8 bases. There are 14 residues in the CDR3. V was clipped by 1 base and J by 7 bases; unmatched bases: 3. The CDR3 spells CASSLDRGRQPQHF. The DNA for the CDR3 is TGTGCCAGCAGTTTAGACAGGGGGAGGCAGCCCCAGCATTTT.

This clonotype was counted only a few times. CDR3 sequence (DNA): TGTGCCACCAGCAGAGGTGGAGGGAGACCAGATACGCAGTATTTT. Its translation is CATSRGGGRPDTQYF. V and J are TRBV15 and TRBJ2-3, with a tentative D call TRBD2 (6 bases). This CDR3 region has 15 residues. Germline CDR1 and CDR2: LNHNV and YYDKDF (reference sequence). Trimming shortened V by 1 base and J by 4 bases, and 12 bases separated the two germline ends.

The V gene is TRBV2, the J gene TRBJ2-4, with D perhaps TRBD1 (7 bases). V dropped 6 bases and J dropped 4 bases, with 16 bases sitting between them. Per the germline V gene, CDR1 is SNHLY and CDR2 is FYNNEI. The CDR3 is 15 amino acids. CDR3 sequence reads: CASRRGGTVKNIQYF. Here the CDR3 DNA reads TGTGCCAGCAGGAGGGGCGGGACAGTAAAAAACATTCAGTACTTC.

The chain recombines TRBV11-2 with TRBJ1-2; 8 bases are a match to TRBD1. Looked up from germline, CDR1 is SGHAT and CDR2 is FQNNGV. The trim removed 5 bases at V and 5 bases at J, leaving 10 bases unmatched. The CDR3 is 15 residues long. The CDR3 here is CASSPGQGRFYGYTF. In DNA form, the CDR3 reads TGTGCCAGCAGCCCAGGACAGGGAAGGTTTTATGGCTACACCTTC.

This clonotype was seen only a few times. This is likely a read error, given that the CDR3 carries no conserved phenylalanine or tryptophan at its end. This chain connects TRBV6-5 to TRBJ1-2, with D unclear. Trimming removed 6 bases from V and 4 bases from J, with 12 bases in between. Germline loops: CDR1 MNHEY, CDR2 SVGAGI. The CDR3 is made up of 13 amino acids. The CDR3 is CASSLNSIYGYTL. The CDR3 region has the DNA TGTGCCAGCAGCCTAAATTCCATCTATGGCTACACCCTC.

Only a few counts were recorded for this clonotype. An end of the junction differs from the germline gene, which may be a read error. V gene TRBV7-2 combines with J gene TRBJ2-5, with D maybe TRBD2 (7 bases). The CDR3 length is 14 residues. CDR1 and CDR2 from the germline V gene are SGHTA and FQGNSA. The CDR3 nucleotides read TGTGCCGGCAGCTCTGGGGGGGCCTTTGAGACCCAGTACTTC. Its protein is CAGSSGGAFETQYF.

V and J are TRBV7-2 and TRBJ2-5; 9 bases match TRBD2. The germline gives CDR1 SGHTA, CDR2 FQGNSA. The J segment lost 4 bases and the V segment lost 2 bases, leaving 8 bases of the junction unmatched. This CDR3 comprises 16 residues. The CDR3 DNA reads TGTGCCAGCAGCTTAATGGGCGGGGGGGTTTTAGAGACCCAGTACTTC. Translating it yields CASSLMGGGVLETQYF.

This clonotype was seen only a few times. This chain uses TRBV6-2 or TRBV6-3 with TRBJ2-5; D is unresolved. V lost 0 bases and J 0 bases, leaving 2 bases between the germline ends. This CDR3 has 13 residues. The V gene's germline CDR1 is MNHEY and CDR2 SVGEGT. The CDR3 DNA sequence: TGTGCCAGCAGTTACTCGAACCAAGAGACCCAGTACTTC. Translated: CASSYSNQETQYF.

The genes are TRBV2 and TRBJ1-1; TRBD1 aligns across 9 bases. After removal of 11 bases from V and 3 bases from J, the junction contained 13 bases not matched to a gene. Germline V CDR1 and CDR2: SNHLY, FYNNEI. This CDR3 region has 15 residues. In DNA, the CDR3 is TGTGCCGGCGATGCTGCCGGGACAGGGTACACTGAAGCTTTCTTT. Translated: CAGDAAGTGYTEAFF.

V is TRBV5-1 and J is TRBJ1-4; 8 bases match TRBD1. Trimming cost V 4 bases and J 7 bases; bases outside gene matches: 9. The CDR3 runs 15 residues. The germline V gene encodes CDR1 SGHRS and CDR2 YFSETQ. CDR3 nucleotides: TGCGCCAGCAGCCATGTCACAGGGGGTGGTGAAAAACTGTTTTTT. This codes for CASSHVTGGGEKLFF. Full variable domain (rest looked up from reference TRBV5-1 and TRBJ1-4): KAGVTQTPRYLIKTRGQQVTLSCSPISGHRSVSWYQQTPGQGLQFLFEYFSETQRNKGNFPGRFSGRQFSNSRSEMNVSTLELGDSALYLCASSHVTGGGEKLFFGSGTQLSVL.

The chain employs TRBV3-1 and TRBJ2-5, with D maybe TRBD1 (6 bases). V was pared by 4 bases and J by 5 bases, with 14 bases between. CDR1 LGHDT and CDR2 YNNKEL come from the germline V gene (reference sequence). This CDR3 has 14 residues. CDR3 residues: CASSPWTAPETQYF. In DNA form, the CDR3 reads TGTGCCAGCAGCCCGTGGACAGCCCCGGAGACCCAGTACTTC.

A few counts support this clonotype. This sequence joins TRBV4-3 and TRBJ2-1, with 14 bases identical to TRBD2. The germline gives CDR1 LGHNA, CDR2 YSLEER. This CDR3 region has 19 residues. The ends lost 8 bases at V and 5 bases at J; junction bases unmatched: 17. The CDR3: CASALRLAGGRGSDNEQFF. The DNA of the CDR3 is TGCGCCAGCGCCTTAAGACTAGCGGGGGGGCGGGGCTCGGACAATGAGCAGTTCTTC.

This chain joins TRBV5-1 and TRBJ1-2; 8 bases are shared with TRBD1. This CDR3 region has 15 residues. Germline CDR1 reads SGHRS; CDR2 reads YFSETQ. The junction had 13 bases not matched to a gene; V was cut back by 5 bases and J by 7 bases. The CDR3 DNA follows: TGCGCCAGCAGTACAGGGACAGGACTTACTGGTGGCTACACCTTC. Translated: CASSTGTGLTGGYTF.

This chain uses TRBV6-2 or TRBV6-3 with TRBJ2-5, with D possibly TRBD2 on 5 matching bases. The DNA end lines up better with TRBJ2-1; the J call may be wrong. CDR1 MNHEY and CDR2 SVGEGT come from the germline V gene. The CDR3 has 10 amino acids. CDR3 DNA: TGTGCCACCGGGGTAGCCGAGCAGTTCTTC. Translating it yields CATGVAEQFF.

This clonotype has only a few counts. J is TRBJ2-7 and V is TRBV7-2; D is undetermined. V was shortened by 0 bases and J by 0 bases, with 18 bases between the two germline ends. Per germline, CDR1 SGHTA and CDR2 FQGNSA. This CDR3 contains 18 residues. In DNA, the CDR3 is TGTGCCAGCAGCTTAGCGGGCCAGGCGCAACGACGCTCCTACGAGCAGTACTTC. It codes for CASSLAGQAQRRSYEQYF.

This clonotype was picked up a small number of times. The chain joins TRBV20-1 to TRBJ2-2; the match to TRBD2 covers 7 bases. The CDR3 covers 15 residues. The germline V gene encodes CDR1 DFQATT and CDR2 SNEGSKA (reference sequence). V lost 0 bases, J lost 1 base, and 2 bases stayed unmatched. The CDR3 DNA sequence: TGCAGTGCTAGAGAAAGCGGGGTGAACACCGGGGAGCTGTTTTTT. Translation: CSARESGVNTGELFF.

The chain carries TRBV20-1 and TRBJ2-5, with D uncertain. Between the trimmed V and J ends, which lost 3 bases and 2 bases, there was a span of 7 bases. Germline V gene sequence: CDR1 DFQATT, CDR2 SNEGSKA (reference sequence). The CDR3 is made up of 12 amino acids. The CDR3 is CSASYLQETQYF. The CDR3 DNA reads TGCAGTGCTAGTTACCTTCAAGAGACCCAGTACTTC.

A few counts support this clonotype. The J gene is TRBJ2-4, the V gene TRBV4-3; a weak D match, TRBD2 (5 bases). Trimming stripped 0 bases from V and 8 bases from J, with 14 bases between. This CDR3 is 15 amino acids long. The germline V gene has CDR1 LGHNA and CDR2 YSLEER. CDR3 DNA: TGCGCCAGCAGCCAAGAGGGCCTTACCGGGGACATTCAGTACTTC. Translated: CASSQEGLTGDIQYF.